This T cell receptor beta chain was profiled in a study of regulatory T cells in long-lasting Graves disease. General study results and limits: Persistent patients had a count of shared public clonotypes (approximately 2,700) that exceeded that of new patients (almost 1,000).

Of note for this clonotype: Its target is not known.

This CDR3 has 18 residues. V shed 6 bases, J shed 1 base, and the junction held 13 bases outside the gene matches. Time point defined: newly diagnosed GD, antithyroid drugs for less than 3 months. Following extraction of RNA from PBMCs, that RNA was used to make the TCR library. Peripheral blood, about 9 milliliters of it, was drawn into EDTA tubes. TCR beta libraries were built with iRepertoire HTBI primers and Arm-PCR of CDR3 regions. One entry per CDR3 protein, called by TCRdb with MiXCR from the multiplex PCR reads. Among approximately 400,000 distinct CDR3 sequences listed, under 15% were seen once. These records were also assigned to another study, of T cells in Graves' hyperthyroidism and ophthalmopathy. As that study records: First-round RT-PCR with HTBI primers amplified the TCR CDR3 region.

The source was peripheral blood mononuclear cells (PBMCs), collected at new diagnosis, from a patient treated with antithyroid drugs. The clonotype originates from a woman aged 30 to 39 with Graves disease. This chain links TRBV12-3 or TRBV12-4 with TRBJ2-1; 9 nucleotides agree with TRBD2. CDR3: CASSARASGTPSYNEQFF. The CDR3 DNA reads as TGTGCCAGCAGCGCCAGGGCTAGCGGGACCCCTTCCTACAATGAGCAGTTCTTC.